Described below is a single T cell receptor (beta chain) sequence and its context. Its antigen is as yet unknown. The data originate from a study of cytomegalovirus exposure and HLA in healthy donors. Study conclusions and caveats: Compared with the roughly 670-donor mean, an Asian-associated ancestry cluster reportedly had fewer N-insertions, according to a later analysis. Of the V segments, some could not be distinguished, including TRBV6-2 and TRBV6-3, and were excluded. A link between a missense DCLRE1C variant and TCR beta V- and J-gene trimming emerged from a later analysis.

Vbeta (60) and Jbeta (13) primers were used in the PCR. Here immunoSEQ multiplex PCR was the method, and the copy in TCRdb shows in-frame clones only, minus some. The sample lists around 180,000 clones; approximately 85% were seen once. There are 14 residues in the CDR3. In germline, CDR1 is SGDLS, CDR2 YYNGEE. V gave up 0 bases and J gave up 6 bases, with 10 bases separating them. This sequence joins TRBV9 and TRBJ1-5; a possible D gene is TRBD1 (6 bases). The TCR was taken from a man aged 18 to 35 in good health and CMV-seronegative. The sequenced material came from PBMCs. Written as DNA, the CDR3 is TGTGCCAGCAGCGTAGAAGGGGGTCGTCAGCCCCAGCATTTT. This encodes CASSVEGGRQPQHF.